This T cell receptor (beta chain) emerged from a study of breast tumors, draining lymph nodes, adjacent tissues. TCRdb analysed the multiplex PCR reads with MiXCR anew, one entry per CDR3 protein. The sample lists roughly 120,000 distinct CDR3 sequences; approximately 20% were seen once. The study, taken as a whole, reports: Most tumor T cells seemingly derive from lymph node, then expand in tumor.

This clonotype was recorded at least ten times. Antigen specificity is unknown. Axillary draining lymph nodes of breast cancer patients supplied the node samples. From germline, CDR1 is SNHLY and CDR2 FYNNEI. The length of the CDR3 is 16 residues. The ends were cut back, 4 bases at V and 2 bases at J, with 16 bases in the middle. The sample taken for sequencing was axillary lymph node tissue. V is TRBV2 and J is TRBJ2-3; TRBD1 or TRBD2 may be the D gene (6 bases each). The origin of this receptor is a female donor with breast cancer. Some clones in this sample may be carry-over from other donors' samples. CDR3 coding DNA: TGTGCCAGCAGTGGAATTGGGGGGCCGTCCACAGATACGCAGTATTTT. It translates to CASSGIGGPSTDTQYF.